This T cell receptor (beta chain) was recorded in a study of shared clonotypes between healthy human individuals. How the authors handled the data: Filtering differed, since immunoSEQ gave only junction sequences and no quality scores. Profiling relied on immunoSEQ multiplex PCR, and the TCRdb table lists in-frame clones only, not all of them. The V and J calls and clone size are taken from that table; D and trimming were inferred from the DNA. The profile shows around 1,900,000 clones, around 93% of them singletons. Naive CD8 cells lacked CD45RO, underwent positive selection for CCR7 and left out terminally differentiated effector memory CD45RA+ cells. Findings and limits, study-wide: It was the few donors that limited the genetic and exposure-history diversity represented. Generation probability values for non-shared clonotypes were lower than those for clonotypes shared by all four donors. Among donors, the sharing of clonotypes was expected to be influenced by sequencing depth.

For this clone: Its target is unknown.

The receptor comes from a man aged 18 to 35 in good health. Some clones in this sample may be carry-over from other donors' samples. The source material was naive CD8+ T cells from PBMCs.

CDR3 residues: CASSAGVDRGAYEQYF. The CDR3 DNA sequence: TGTGCCAGCAGCGCGGGAGTCGACAGGGGGGCCTACGAGCAGTACTTC. The chain links TRBV9 to TRBJ2-7, with 9 bases aligning to TRBD1. Germline trimming cut 3 bases from V and 2 bases from J; bases unmatched to any gene: 9. The CDR3 covers 16 residues. The germline V gene has CDR1 SGDLS and CDR2 YYNGEE.